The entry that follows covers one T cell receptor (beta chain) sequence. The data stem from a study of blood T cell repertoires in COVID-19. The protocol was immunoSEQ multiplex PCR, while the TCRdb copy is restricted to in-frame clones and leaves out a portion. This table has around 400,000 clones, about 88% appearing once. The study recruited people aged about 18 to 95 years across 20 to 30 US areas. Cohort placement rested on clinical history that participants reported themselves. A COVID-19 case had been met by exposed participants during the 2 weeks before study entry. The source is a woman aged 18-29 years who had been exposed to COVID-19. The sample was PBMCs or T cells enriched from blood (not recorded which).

This CDR3 is CASSAGGRSADTQYF. In DNA, the CDR3 is TGTGCCTCCTCCGCGGGAGGGCGGAGCGCAGATACGCAGTATTTT. V and J are TRBV19 and TRBJ2-3; 9 bases fit TRBD2. Trimming removed 11 bases from V and 4 bases from J; junction bases left unmatched: 13. Germline assignment: CDR1 LNHDA and CDR2 SQIVND (reference sequence). The CDR3 loop spans 15 amino acids.